Following are 26 T cell receptor beta chains from one sample sequenced in a study of CD8 T cells in ankylosing spondylitis. Antigens of these TCRs are unknown. Study-wide findings and caveats: A motif in TCR beta, a set of roughly eight highly homologous variants, appeared characteristic of ankylosing spondylitis blood.

One entry per CDR3 protein results from TCRdb running MiXCR on the 5' RACE reads. The sample holds around 770,000 distinct CDR3 sequences; approximately 12% are singletons and the top ten take about 0.49%. The specimen sequenced was blood, either unsorted or a sorted T cell fraction (not recorded which). The receptors originated from a male donor with ankylosing spondylitis.

The table lists this clonotype with many counts. The rearrangement uses TRBV20-1 and TRBJ2-7, with 9 nucleotides matching TRBD1. CDR1 DFQATT and CDR2 SNEGSKA come from the germline V gene (reference sequence). V shed 3 bases, J shed 2 bases, and the junction held 2 bases outside the gene matches. The CDR3 loop spans 13 amino acids. The CDR3 bases are TGCAGTGCTAGGACAGGGGGTCCCTACGAGCAGTACTTC. Residues: CSARTGGPYEQYF.

This clonotype turned up a few times. This rearrangement joins TRBV6-5 to TRBJ1-4; weak D call: TRBD1 (5 bases). Germline CDR1 and CDR2: MNHEY and SVGAGI. This CDR3 has 14 amino acids. The ends were cut back, 0 bases at V and 8 bases at J, with 10 bases in the middle. This chain's CDR3 is CASSYSDTSEKLFF. CDR3 nucleotide sequence: TGTGCCAGCAGTTACTCGGACACTTCAGAAAAACTGTTTTTT.

This chain joins TRBV10-3 and TRBJ2-1; a possible D gene is TRBD2 (7 bases). Per the germline V gene, CDR1 is ENHRY and CDR2 is SYGVKD. Trimming removed 6 bases at V and 0 bases at J, with 15 bases between. CDR3 length equals 16 residues. CDR3 amino acids: CAISDLRGGSYNEQFF. CDR3 DNA sequence: TGTGCCATCAGCGACCTAAGGGGGGGCTCCTACAATGAGCAGTTCTTC.

This clonotype showed up just a few times. The chain uses TRBV18 and TRBJ2-7; 7 bases align to TRBD2. Germline CDR1 KGHSH, CDR2 LQKENI. Losses at the gene ends were 6 bases for V and 6 bases for J; bases not matched to a gene: 8. The CDR3 has 13 residues. The CDR3 here is CASSQSGEFEQYF. CDR3 nucleotides: TGTGCCAGCTCCCAGAGCGGGGAATTCGAGCAGTACTTC.

This clonotype was detected ten times or more. V usage is TRBV6-1 and J usage is TRBJ1-2; D is undetermined. V gave up 6 bases and J gave up 2 bases, with 10 bases separating them. Germline-derived CDR1 and CDR2 are MNHNS and SASEGT. CDR3 length: 13 amino acids. CDR3 loop: CASRTDLNYGYTF. CDR3 in DNA: TGTGCCAGCAGGACGGATCTAAACTATGGCTACACCTTC.

Ten or more counts support this clonotype. J is TRBJ2-6 and V is TRBV6-1; D not resolved. V was clipped by 4 bases and J by 4 bases, with 5 bases between them. Germline CDR1 is MNHNS and CDR2 is SASEGT. There are 13 residues in the CDR3. CDR3 bases: TGTGCCAGCAGTGGGGCAGGGGCCAACGTCCTGACTTTC. This encodes CASSGAGANVLTF.

Of note for this clonotype: A read error may produce the germline difference seen at one junction end. The chain has TRBV24-1 and TRBJ2-5, with 7 bases matching TRBD1. Germline CDR1 KGHDR, CDR2 SFDVKD. The CDR3 covers 14 residues. CDR3 amino acids: CATSDLDREDTQYF. CDR3 in DNA: TGTGCCACCAGTGATTTGGACAGGGAAGACACCCAGTACTTC.

This clonotype has more than one count but fewer than ten. J is TRBJ2-7 and V is TRBV2; D gene uncertain. This CDR3 contains 14 residues. With 5 bases removed from V and 7 bases from J, the gap between germline ends came to 18 bases. CDR1 is SNHLY, CDR2 FYNNEI, per germline. CDR3 region: CASSLRRPPSEQYF. As DNA, the CDR3 is TGTGCCAGCAGTTTGAGACGGCCACCTTCGGAGCAGTACTTC. The whole variable domain, filled in from reference TRBV2 and TRBJ2-7, reads EPEVTQTPSHQVTQMGQEVILRCVPISNHLYFYWYRQILGQKVEFLVSFYNNEISEKSEIFDDQFSVERPDGSNFTLKIRSTKLEDSAMYFCASSLRRPPSEQYFGPGTRLTVT.

This clonotype was recorded many times. V gene TRBV20-1 combines with J gene TRBJ1-2; D uncertain. Germline-derived CDR1 and CDR2 are DFQATT and SNEGSKA (reference sequence). The CDR3 runs to 10 residues. Trimming removed 0 bases at V and 6 bases at J, with 2 bases between. In DNA, the CDR3 is TGCAGTGCTAGAGATAATGGCTACACCTTC. This codes for CSARDNGYTF.

This chain uses TRBV28 with TRBJ2-3, with TRBD2 matching over 7 bases. V shed 10 bases and J 4 bases; nucleotides not matched to a gene: 8. The CDR3 totals 13 residues. From germline, CDR1 is MDHEN and CDR2 SYDVKM. DNA for the CDR3: TGTGCCACGGGGGGAAGGGTGGCAGATACGCAGTATTTT. Protein product: CATGGRVADTQYF. Combining the CDR3 with reference TRBV28 and TRBJ2-3 gives the whole variable domain DVKVTQSSRYLVKRTGEKVFLECVQDMDHENMFWYRQDPGLGLRLIYFSYDVKMKEKGDIPEGYSVSREKKERFSLILESASTNQTSMYLCATGGRVADTQYFGPGTRLTVL.

This clonotype turned up a few times. The chain has TRBV9 and TRBJ1-4; 7 bases align to TRBD1. This CDR3 is 16 amino acids long. The V segment lost 4 bases and the J segment 7 bases; nucleotides outside the gene matches: 13. CDR1 is SGDLS, CDR2 YYNGEE, per germline. The CDR3 DNA sequence: TGTGCCAGCAGCACCTCGACAGGGAGAAGTAGTGAAAAACTGTTTTTT. Translation gives CASSTSTGRSSEKLFF.

This clonotype was seen a few times. CDR3 sequence: CASRDGTGGYGTEAFF. The CDR3 DNA follows: TGCGCCAGCAGAGATGGGACAGGAGGATATGGGACTGAAGCTTTCTTT. This chain joins TRBV5-1 and TRBJ1-1; TRBD1 aligns across 8 bases. This CDR3 contains 16 residues. With 5 bases clipped from V and 5 bases from J, the junction kept 14 bases outside the gene matches. Looked up from germline, CDR1 is SGHRS and CDR2 is YFSETQ.

There are a few counts of this clonotype. The V and J genes are TRBV15 and TRBJ2-7; D uncertain. This CDR3 region has 14 residues. CDR1 LNHNV and CDR2 YYDKDF come from the germline V gene (reference sequence). Deletions cut 0 bases from V and 5 bases from J, with 11 bases between. The CDR3 sequence is CATSRDRGENEQYF. CDR3 coding DNA: TGTGCCACCAGCAGAGATCGAGGAGAAAACGAGCAGTACTTC.

This clonotype was seen ten or more times. The genes are TRBV7-2 and TRBJ2-2; D remains unclear. V shed 5 bases and J shed 7 bases, with 11 bases lying between them. Per the germline V gene, CDR1 is SGHTA and CDR2 is FQGNSA. The CDR3 runs to 13 residues. The chain's CDR3 is CASSPWLGGELFF. DNA of the CDR3: TGTGCCAGCAGCCCGTGGCTGGGCGGGGAGCTGTTTTTT.

The chain combines TRBV28 with TRBJ2-3; D uncertain. The germline CDR1 and CDR2 sequences are MDHEN and SYDVKM. The CDR3 is 14 amino acids. Trimming took 2 bases from V and 3 from J, leaving 9 bases between them. CDR3 sequence (DNA): TGTGCCAGCAGTTTACTAGGTACGACAGATACGCAGTATTTT. Protein sequence: CASSLLGTTDTQYF.

This clonotype has just a few counts. This sequence joins TRBV7-3 and TRBJ1-6; D is unclear. The CDR3 runs 13 residues. The germline V gene encodes CDR1 SGHTA and CDR2 FQGTGA. The germline V and J ends were trimmed by 4 bases and 8 bases, with 9 bases remaining between them. The CDR3 nucleotides read TGTGCCAGCAGCTACGCGCTGCATTCACCCCTCCACTTT. Protein product: CASSYALHSPLHF.

This clonotype was seen a handful of times. J is TRBJ2-2 and V is TRBV7-9; 7 nucleotides match TRBD2. The CDR3 length is 14 residues. After removal of 8 bases from V and 7 bases from J, the junction contained 10 bases not matched to a gene. Germline assignment: CDR1 SEHNR and CDR2 FQNEAQ (reference sequence). CDR3 nucleotides: TGTGCCAGCTCTGGCGGGAGCAGTGGCGGGGAGCTGTTTTTT. This translates into CASSGGSSGGELFF.

Comments on this clonotype: A read error may produce the germline difference seen at one junction end. J is TRBJ2-7 and V is TRBV10-2; 9 bases align to TRBD2. CDR3 size: 15 residues. Germline V gives CDR1 WSHSY, CDR2 SAAADI. CDR3 residues: CASREWLAGSYEQYF. CDR3 sequence (DNA): TGCGCCAGCAGGGAGTGGCTAGCGGGAAGCTACGAGCAGTACTTC.

This clonotype was recorded a few times. The gene calls are TRBV14 and TRBJ2-1; possibly TRBD1 for D (6 bases). This CDR3 spans 19 amino acids. The germline gives CDR1 SGHDN, CDR2 FVKESK. The V and J ends lost 4 bases and 6 bases respectively, with 28 bases between them. The CDR3: CASSPELGAGKLPPNEQFF. CDR3 DNA sequence: TGTGCCAGCAGCCCCGAATTGGGGGCAGGCAAACTTCCCCCCAATGAGCAGTTCTTC.

This clonotype has just a few counts. This chain connects TRBV12-3 or TRBV12-4 to TRBJ1-1, with D uncertain. This CDR3 is 14 amino acids long. Trimming removed 5 bases from V and 4 bases from J, with 14 bases in between. This CDR3 is CASSPSGYRTEAFF. CDR3 DNA: TGTGCCAGCAGTCCCTCTGGGTACCGCACTGAAGCTTTCTTT.

There are a few counts of this clonotype. This sequence joins TRBV5-5 and TRBJ2-7; D is ambiguous. CDR1 is SGHKS and CDR2 is YYEKEE in the germline V gene (reference sequence). V was trimmed by 2 bases and J by 5 bases, leaving 14 bases between them. CDR3 size: 14 residues. The CDR3 here is CASSFDPVPNEQYF. In DNA, the CDR3 is TGTGCCAGCAGCTTTGACCCAGTTCCCAACGAGCAGTACTTC.

The CDR3 loop reads CASSLRGTQNIQYF. In nucleotides, the CDR3 is TGTGCCAGCTCGCTCAGGGGGACCCAAAACATTCAGTACTTC. The chain employs TRBV18 and TRBJ2-4; 7 bases fit TRBD1. The CDR3 contains 14 residues. With V trimmed by 6 bases and J by 5 bases, 7 bases remained unmatched. Per the germline V gene, CDR1 is KGHSH and CDR2 is LQKENI. The whole variable domain, filled in from reference TRBV18 and TRBJ2-4, reads NAGVMQNPRHLVRRRGQEARLRCSPMKGHSHVYWYRQLPEEGLKFMVYLQKENIIDESGMPKERFSAEFPKEGPSILRIQQVVRGDSAAYFCASSLRGTQNIQYFGAGTRLSVL.

The chain recombines TRBV4-3 with TRBJ2-7, with TRBD2 as a possible D gene (6 bases). The germline CDR1 and CDR2 sequences are LGHNA and YSLEER. V was cut by 5 bases and J by 1 base, with 18 bases left in between. The CDR3 loop spans 16 amino acids. DNA of the CDR3: TGCGCCAGCAGCTACACCGGCGGGGAAGGATCCTACGAGCAGTACTTC. Encoded protein: CASSYTGGEGSYEQYF.

This clonotype came up a few times. The rearrangement links TRBV6-2 or TRBV6-3 to TRBJ1-6, with TRBD1 matching 8 bases. CDR3 length: 14 amino acids. The V gene's germline CDR1 is MNHEY and CDR2 SVGEGT. The V and J ends lost 0 bases and 12 bases, in that order; junction bases with no gene match: 4. The CDR3 DNA reads as TGTGCCAGCAGTTACTCGGGACAGGTCCGACCCCTCCACTTT. This sequence encodes CASSYSGQVRPLHF.

This clonotype was counted at least ten times. The rearrangement joins TRBV20-1 to TRBJ1-4; unclear D gene. V lost 6 bases to trimming and J lost 5 bases, with 4 bases between them. Germline V gene lookup returns CDR1 DFQATT and CDR2 SNEGSKA (reference sequence). The length of the CDR3 is 10 residues. The CDR3 loop is CSARNEKLFF. Written as DNA, the CDR3 is TGCAGTGCCCGAAATGAAAAACTGTTTTTT.

This clonotype was counted a few times. The chain recombines TRBV28 with TRBJ1-1; D unresolved. Trimming shortened V by 3 bases and J by 8 bases, and 13 bases separated the two germline ends. Germline V gene data show CDR1 as MDHEN and CDR2 as SYDVKM. The CDR3 sequence is 13 residues long. CDR3 loop: CASSLTFLGEAFF. The CDR3 DNA reads TGTGCCAGCAGTTTGACCTTCCTAGGAGAAGCTTTCTTT.